The clone carrying this T cell receptor (beta chain) was recorded at least ten times. Its cognate antigen is unknown. Thyroid ultrasound, orbital computed tomography, clinical symptoms, and serum thyroxine and TRAb underpinned diagnoses. This sample holds PBMCs from under 11 ml fresh peripheral blood. CDR3 length equals 16 residues. CDR1 MGHRA and CDR2 YSYEKL come from the germline V gene. Trimming took 1 base from V and 0 from J, leaving 12 bases between them. Using RNA transcripts as the source, TCR beta CDR3 regions were amplified. Using the HTBI primer set, a first-round RT-PCR was run on the TCR CDR3. In TCRdb, the multiplex PCR reads were re-called with MiXCR into one record per CDR3 protein. The sample shows about 200,000 distinct CDR3 sequences, roughly a sixth of them seen only once. The sample is drawn from a study of T cells in Graves' hyperthyroidism and ophthalmopathy. Study results and limitations: A model built on 13 V-J features separated ophthalmopathy from stable hyperthyroidism.

This TCR was sampled from a woman aged 45-65 years with Graves' hyperthyroidism. The V and J genes are TRBV4-1 and TRBJ1-1, with a possible D match to TRBD1 (6 bases). Sequencing was performed on blood. CDR3 sequence: CASSQVQGPVNTEAFF. The DNA of the CDR3 is TGCGCCAGCAGCCAAGTACAGGGTCCCGTGAACACTGAAGCTTTCTTT.